Each of the 6 T cell receptor beta chains below was sequenced from the same sample in a study of shared clonotypes between healthy human individuals. Using immunoSEQ multiplex PCR, the repertoire was profiled, and TCRdb retains in-frame clones only, with some absent. Here the sample spans some 2,100,000 clones, 90% to 97% being singletons. The sample taken for sequencing was naive CD4+ T cells sorted from blood. The subset was: CD45RA+ positively selected. The receptors were sampled from a man between 18 and 35 years old in good health.

This rearrangement joins TRBV10-3 to TRBJ1-1, with 7 bases aligning to TRBD1. CDR3 length: 14 amino acids. V lost 7 bases and J lost 0; bases outside the gene matches: 5. Per the germline V gene, CDR1 is ENHRY and CDR2 is SYGVKD. CDR3 amino acids: CAITLGGLNTEAFF. CDR3 in DNA: TGTGCCATCACCTTAGGGGGCCTGAACACTGAAGCTTTCTTT.

The rearrangement joins TRBV10-3 to TRBJ2-5; 9 bases agree with TRBD1. Germline CDR1 is ENHRY and CDR2 is SYGVKD. The J segment lost 5 bases and the V segment lost 6 bases, leaving 4 bases of the junction unmatched. The CDR3 has 13 residues. CDR3 sequence: CAIRSTGGETQYF. The CDR3 DNA follows: TGTGCCATCAGATCCACAGGGGGCGAGACCCAGTACTTC.

The chain joins TRBV11-3 to TRBJ2-3; D uncertain. Per germline, CDR1 SGHNT and CDR2 YENEEA. The V and J ends lost 1 base and 1 base respectively, with 9 bases between them. CDR3 size: 15 residues. The CDR3 DNA sequence: TGTGCCAGCAGCTTAGGTGGCGAGGGCACAGATACGCAGTATTTT. Amino acid sequence: CASSLGGEGTDTQYF. The variable domain in full, with the rest retrieved from reference TRBV11-3 and TRBJ2-3, is EAGVVQSPRYKIIEKKQPVAFWCNPISGHNTLYWYLQNLGQGPELLIRYENEEAVDDSQLPKDRFSAERLKGVDSTLKIQPAELGDSAVYLCASSLGGEGTDTQYFGPGTRLTVL.

The CDR3 bases are TGTGCCAGCAGTCCGGGAACCACCCTTCGTGGCTACACCTTC. This gives the protein CASSPGTTLRGYTF. The rearrangement uses TRBV6-5 and TRBJ1-2; the D is unclear. Germline V gives CDR1 MNHEY, CDR2 SVGAGI. This CDR3 has 14 amino acids. V lost 5 bases and J lost 7, with 17 bases in between.

The chain links TRBV27 to TRBJ2-3, with 8 bases that match TRBD1. Germline V gives CDR1 MNHEY, CDR2 SMNVEV (reference sequence). The CDR3 loop spans 16 amino acids. V lost 5 bases to trimming and J lost 4 bases; unmatched junction nucleotides: 11. The CDR3 loop reads CASSPLRDRNADTQYF. As DNA, the CDR3 is TGTGCCAGCAGTCCACTCCGGGACAGGAATGCAGATACGCAGTATTTT.

This rearrangement joins TRBV6-1 to TRBJ2-3, with 7 bases matching TRBD1. Trimming cost V 6 bases and J 2 bases; bases outside gene matches: 2. The germline gives CDR1 MNHNS, CDR2 SASEGT. This CDR3 spans 13 amino acids. This CDR3 is CASRGQNTDTQYF. The CDR3 DNA reads as TGTGCCAGCAGGGGACAGAACACAGATACGCAGTATTTT.